The present TCR beta chain was sequenced within a study of cytomegalovirus exposure and HLA in healthy donors. Regarding the study as a whole: Productive status was seen about 90% or about 30% of the time for most TCR beta V segments in an earlier analysis. The study listed roughly 160 cytomegalovirus-associated TCR beta chains. A later look showed TCR association rates differing by HLA locus, highest for DRB1 and lowest for HLA-C.

About this clone: Antigen: not known.

Per germline, CDR1 GTSNPN and CDR2 SVGIG (reference sequence). The V end lost 1 base, the J end lost 3 bases, and 9 bases lay between the germline ends. This CDR3 contains 14 residues. Both 60 Vbeta primers and 13 Jbeta primers went into the PCR. Method: immunoSEQ multiplex PCR; TCRdb's copy keeps in-frame clones and lacks some. The sample carries about 130,000 clones, 73% recorded once. Sequencing used PBMCs. This clonotype originated in a woman in her 40s in good health and CMV-seropositive. The rearrangement uses TRBV30 and TRBJ1-4; unclear D gene. The CDR3 coding sequence is TGTGCCTGGAGTGAGGGAGGGCCTAATGAAAAACTGTTTTTT. It is translated as CAWSEGGPNEKLFF.